A single T cell receptor beta chain is shown here with its context. Per the germline V gene, CDR1 is SGHVS and CDR2 is FQNEAQ. CDR3 size: 15 residues. V dropped 0 bases and J dropped 2 bases, with 7 bases sitting between them. The sample comes from a study of T cell responses to AZD1222 COVID-19 vaccine. TCRdb's table, derived via immunoSEQ multiplex PCR, lists solely in-frame clones and lacks some. The top ten hold over 1.2% of the sample, which has 150,000 to 200,000 clones, 90% seen once. The chain combines TRBV7-8 with TRBJ1-4; no clear D gene. This specimen was peripheral blood, taken on day 0 of AZD1222 vaccination. This TCR came from an adult in good health. In DNA, the CDR3 is TGTGCCAGCAGCTTAGCGGGGTTTACTAATGAAAAACTGTTTTTT. This sequence encodes CASSLAGFTNEKLFF.